This is a list of T cell receptor beta chains from one sample in a study of technical replicates of blood from a handful of donors. The repertoire was sequenced with immunoSEQ multiplex PCR; TCRdb's copy has only in-frame clones and lacks some. Here the sample spans tens of thousands of clones, 80% to 90% being singletons. The sample comprised PBMCs. All receptors come from a human donor in good health. Some clones in this sample may be carry-over from other donors' samples. Both conserved end residues are part of each CDR3. Each record gives: V gene, D gene, J gene, CDR3 DNA, CDR3 protein. The D gene is left open where the match is weak.

V gene: TRBV2
D gene: -
J gene: TRBJ2-2
CDR3 DNA: TGTGCCACAGGACTAACGAACACCGGGGAGCTGTTTTTT
CDR3 protein: CATGLTNTGELFF

V gene: TRBV6-6
D gene: TRBD2
J gene: TRBJ2-1
CDR3 DNA: TGTGCCAGCAGCTGGGGACTAGCGGGAGCGAATGAGCAGTTCTTC
CDR3 protein: CASSWGLAGANEQFF

V gene: TRBV5-4
D gene: TRBD1
J gene: TRBJ2-6
CDR3 DNA: TGTGCCAGCACCTCGAGACAGGGGTCGCCTTCTACCAACGTCCTGACTTTC
CDR3 protein: CASTSRQGSPSTNVLTF

V gene: TRBV5-4
D gene: TRBD1
J gene: TRBJ1-1
CDR3 DNA: TGTGCCAGCAGCAACAGGGGGAACACTGAAGCTTTCTTT
CDR3 protein: CASSNRGNTEAFF

V gene: TRBV7-6
D gene: TRBD2
J gene: TRBJ2-1
CDR3 DNA: TGTGCCAGCAGCGCTCCGGGGCGGGGGTACAATGAGCAGTTCTTC
CDR3 protein: CASSAPGRGYNEQFF

V gene: TRBV18
D gene: -
J gene: TRBJ1-5
CDR3 DNA: TGTGCCAGCTCCCCCCGGATGGCGGAGGCTGCCCAGCCCCAGCATTTT
CDR3 protein: CASSPRMAEAAQPQHF

V gene: TRBV30
D gene: -
J gene: TRBJ2-3
CDR3 DNA: TGTGCCTGGAGTGTACGGCTGGGGGGAGATACGCAGTATTTT
CDR3 protein: CAWSVRLGGDTQYF

V gene: TRBV9
D gene: TRBD2
J gene: TRBJ2-1
CDR3 DNA: TGTGCCAGCAGCGTAAGAAGCGGGGCCGGTGAGGGTGAGCAGTTCTTC
CDR3 protein: CASSVRSGAGEGEQFF

V gene: TRBV7-8
D gene: -
J gene: TRBJ2-5
CDR3 DNA: TGTGCCAGCAGCTTAGAATCATCCCGGGGGGCCGGAGAGACCCAGTACTTC
CDR3 protein: CASSLESSRGAGETQYF

V gene: TRBV7-2
D gene: TRBD2
J gene: TRBJ2-1
CDR3 DNA: TGTGCCAGCAGCTTAGCGAACCCGGGACTAGCGGGAGGAGGGAGGTCCTACAATGAGCAGTTCTTC
CDR3 protein: CASSLANPGLAGGGRSYNEQFF

V gene: TRBV21-1
D gene: -
J gene: TRBJ1-5
CDR3 DNA: TGTGCCAGCAGCAAAGAGGAGGGGATAGGCAATCAGCCCCAGCATTTT
CDR3 protein: CASSKEEGIGNQPQHF

V gene: TRBV10-3
D gene: TRBD2
J gene: TRBJ2-7
CDR3 DNA: TGTGCCATCAGTGATCCACTAGCGGGGGGTACGTACGAGCAGTACTTC
CDR3 protein: CAISDPLAGGTYEQYF

V gene: TRBV7-9
D gene: TRBD2
J gene: TRBJ2-1
CDR3 DNA: TGTGCCAGCAGCTTAGATTTTCTAGCGGGGGAAATGACGCATGAGCAGTTCTTC
CDR3 protein: CASSLDFLAGEMTHEQFF